The 2 T cell receptor beta chains in this list originate from one sample, sequenced in a study of T cell clones after liver transplantation. Measured with immunoSEQ multiplex PCR; TCRdb has only the in-frame clones, and not every one. This table has about 72,000 clones, 90% appearing once. Sequencing was performed on CD4+ T cells from blood, taken before liver transplant. The receptors were gathered from a human donor who received a liver transplant.

The chain uses TRBV6-6 and TRBJ1-2; possible D gene TRBD1, 5 bases. Germline V gives CDR1 MNHNY, CDR2 SVGAGI (reference sequence). The CDR3 runs to 13 residues. Trimming removed 2 bases from V and 2 bases from J, with 6 bases in between. CDR3 in amino acids: CASSYGGNYGYTF. The CDR3 DNA reads TGTGCCAGCAGTTACGGGGGGAACTATGGCTACACCTTC.

This clone was found once. The chain links TRBV6-1 to TRBJ2-5; possible D gene TRBD1, 7 bases. V shed 4 bases and J shed 5 bases, with 14 bases lying between them. CDR3 size: 14 residues. Per the germline V gene, CDR1 is MNHNS and CDR2 is SASEGT. The CDR3 is CASSVSGGRETQYF. The CDR3, as DNA: TGTGCCAGCAGTGTTTCAGGGGGGCGGGAGACCCAGTACTTC.